A selection of T cell receptor beta chains follows, all from one sample in a study of cytomegalovirus exposure and HLA in healthy donors. The protocol was immunoSEQ multiplex PCR, while the TCRdb copy is restricted to in-frame clones and leaves out a portion. The repertoire holds tens of thousands of clones, with around 91% as singletons. What was sequenced was PBMCs. Receptors were obtained from a woman younger than 45 in good health and CMV-seropositive. The CDR3 runs from the conserved cysteine through the conserved F or W. D genes are given only for firm matches. Clone size is shown for a subset of rows, as once, few, many or a class of expanded clone.

TRBV18,-,TRBJ2-7,-,CASSPLDTFHEQYF,TGTGCCAGCTCACCACTGGACACTTTCCACGAGCAGTACTTC
TRBV7-2,-,TRBJ2-7,TRBD2,CASSGPPAGGGRAEQYF,TGTGCCAGCAGCGGCCCCCCCGCGGGAGGGGGGCGGGCCGAGCAGTACTTC
TRBV28,-,TRBJ2-1,TRBD2,CASSFQREGKYEQFF,TGTGCCAGCAGTTTTCAGCGGGAGGGCAAATATGAGCAGTTCTTC
TRBV5-1,-,TRBJ1-1,-,CASSLTPEHTEAFF,TGCGCCAGCAGCTTGACACCCGAACACACTGAAGCTTTCTTT
TRBV28,-,TRBJ2-2,-,CASSSETRQAYTGELFF,TGTGCCAGCAGTTCCGAGACGCGACAGGCGTACACCGGGGAGCTGTTTTTT
TRBV6-1,once,TRBJ2-2,TRBD2,CASSELAGVAGELFF,TGTGCCAGCAGTGAACTAGCGGGAGTAGCCGGGGAGCTGTTTTTT
TRBV27,-,TRBJ2-7,TRBD1,CASNPQGAQEQYF,TGTGCCAGCAACCCCCAGGGGGCGCAAGAGCAGTACTTC
TRBV28,-,TRBJ1-2,-,CASTQVGAYGYTF,TGTGCCAGCACTCAAGTGGGGGCGTATGGCTACACCTTC
TRBV18,-,TRBJ2-3,-,CASSPLASPDTQYF,TGTGCCAGCTCACCATTGGCATCCCCAGATACGCAGTATTTT
TRBV28,-,TRBJ2-1,-,CASSLRVDNEQFF,TGTGCCAGCAGTTTACGGGTAGACAATGAGCAGTTCTTC
TRBV14,-,TRBJ2-7,TRBD2,CASSRTSGRALSRYF,TGTGCCAGCAGCCGAACTAGCGGGAGGGCCCTCTCACGGTACTTC
TRBV7-2,-,TRBJ1-2,-,CASSLGGVYGYTF,TGTGCCAGCAGCTTAGGGGGGGTCTATGGCTACACCTTC
TRBV7-2,-,TRBJ1-6,TRBD1,CASSFKGGDSPLHF,TGTGCCAGCAGCTTTAAAGGGGGCGATTCACCCCTCCACTTT
TRBV23-1,-,TRBJ2-7,-,CASSQSNRAYEQYF,TGCGCCAGCAGTCAATCTAACAGAGCCTACGAGCAGTACTTC
TRBV29-1,-,TRBJ2-5,-,CSARSLNQETQYF,TGCAGCGCCCGGTCCCTTAATCAAGAGACCCAGTACTTC
TRBV14,-,TRBJ2-5,TRBD1,CASSQESMVQGETQYF,TGTGCCAGCAGCCAAGAAAGTATGGTACAGGGGGAGACCCAGTACTTC
TRBV29-1,once,TRBJ1-2,TRBD1,CSVDAGTGLGGYTF,TGCAGCGTTGATGCTGGGACAGGCCTGGGGGGCTACACCTTC
TRBV4-2,-,TRBJ1-3,-,CASSQEFTGFSGNTIYF,TGTGCCAGCAGCCAAGAATTTACAGGGTTCTCTGGAAACACCATATATTTT
TRBV27,-,TRBJ2-1,TRBD2,CASSPRLAGIADEQFF,TGTGCCAGCAGTCCCAGACTAGCGGGAATTGCCGATGAGCAGTTCTTC
TRBV5-6,-,TRBJ1-5,TRBD1,CASSFGPGTGNQPQHF,TGTGCCAGCAGCTTTGGACCCGGGACAGGGAATCAGCCCCAGCATTTT
TRBV19,-,TRBJ2-7,-,CASSIIGQGYEQYF,TGTGCCAGTAGTATTATAGGGCAGGGTTACGAGCAGTACTTC
TRBV28,-,TRBJ1-2,-,CASSPHGQGGYTF,TGTGCCAGCAGTCCCCACGGTCAGGGGGGCTACACCTTC
TRBV9,once,TRBJ1-2,TRBD1,CASSGGTGALLDYTF,TGTGCCAGCAGCGGGGGGACAGGGGCATTGTTGGACTACACCTTC
TRBV28,-,TRBJ2-3,-,CASSFPPLRGPTDTQYF,TGTGCCAGCAGTTTCCCCCCATTGCGGGGCCCGACAGATACGCAGTATTTT
TRBV9,-,TRBJ2-1,-,CASSPKSVAYNEQFF,TGTGCCAGCAGCCCTAAAAGCGTAGCCTACAATGAGCAGTTCTTC
TRBV5-6,-,TRBJ1-2,-,CASSQGGGAYGYTF,TGTGCCAGCAGCCAAGGGGGGGGCGCCTATGGCTACACCTTC